This T cell receptor (beta chain) derives from a study of blood T cells in healthy people across ages. Broader study findings: Naive CD4+ cells and diversity were both higher in long-lived donors than in aged donors. Without sorted subsets, naive and antigen-experienced compartments could not be conclusively compared.

Alongside a J-beta primer mix, a sample-barcoded 5' primer served in a second PCR lasting roughly 7 to 11 cycles. TCRdb independently ran MiXCR on the 5' RACE reads; one entry per CDR3 protein. Among about 760,000 distinct CDR3 sequences listed, approximately 25% were seen once. Trimming shortened V by 5 bases and J by 4 bases, and 21 bases separated the two germline ends. Germline V lookup: CDR1 MDHEN, CDR2 SYDVKM. The CDR3 is 16 residues long. About this clonotype: Its antigen is unknown.

Separately, the same data were catalogued under a study of T cells of mothers and their children. That source adds: A second PCR was performed with the M1S primer. This primer added sample barcodes and 2-4 random nucleotides. For each mother, over 8 million TCR beta CDR3 reads were obtained, and for each child, 2.5 million to 3 million.

Sequenced: blood. The chain joins TRBV28 to TRBJ2-7; D is uncertain. This TCR was recovered from a boy under 18 in good health. CDR3 nucleotides: TGTGCCAGCAGTACAACCGATGACGAAATTGGGTACGAGCAGTACTTC. Translating gives CASSTTDDEIGYEQYF. Full variable domain (missing parts from reference TRBV28 and TRBJ2-7): DVKVTQSSRYLVKRTGEKVFLECVQDMDHENMFWYRQDPGLGLRLIYFSYDVKMKEKGDIPEGYSVSREKKERFSLILESASTNQTSMYLCASSTTDDEIGYEQYFGPGTRLTVT.